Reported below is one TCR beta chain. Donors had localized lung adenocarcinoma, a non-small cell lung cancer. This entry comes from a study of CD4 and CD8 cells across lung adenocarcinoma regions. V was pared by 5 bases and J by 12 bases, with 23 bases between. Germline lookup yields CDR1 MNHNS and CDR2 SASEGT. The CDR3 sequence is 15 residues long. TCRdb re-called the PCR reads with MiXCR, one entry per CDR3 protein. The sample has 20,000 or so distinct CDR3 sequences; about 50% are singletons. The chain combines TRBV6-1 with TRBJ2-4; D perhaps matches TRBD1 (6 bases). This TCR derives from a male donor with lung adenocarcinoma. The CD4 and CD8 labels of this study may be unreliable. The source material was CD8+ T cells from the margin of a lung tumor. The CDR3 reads CASSTGLGDKDTQYF. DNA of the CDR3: TGTGCCAGCAGTACGGGGCTGGGGGACAAAGATACTCAGTACTTC.